Each of the 25 T cell receptor beta chains below was sequenced from the same sample in a study of beta chain features in type 1 diabetes. The sequenced template was cDNA made from the entire isolated RNA. Only in-frame clones appear in the TCRdb table, and some are missing; sequencing was by immunoSEQ multiplex PCR. Here the sample spans around 430,000 clones, approximately 31% being singletons. Specimen: naive CD4+ T cells from blood. These TCRs come from a man aged 18-30 years in good health.

This clone turned up a few times. V is TRBV30 and J is TRBJ2-6; TRBD1 matches 7 bases. The CDR3 runs to 18 residues. V lost 1 base and J lost 2; bases outside the gene matches: 11. Per the germline V gene, CDR1 is GTSNPN and CDR2 is SVGIG (reference sequence). CDR3: CAWSEGAGGWAGANVLTF. The CDR3, as DNA: TGTGCCTGGAGTGAGGGGGCAGGTGGATGGGCTGGGGCCAACGTCCTGACTTTC.

In DNA form, the CDR3 reads TGTGCCAGCACTCTCTCATTAACTAGCACAGATACGCAGTATTTT. As protein: CASTLSLTSTDTQYF. This chain connects TRBV7-2 to TRBJ2-3; unclear D gene. This CDR3 is 15 amino acids long. Germline CDR1 reads SGHTA; CDR2 reads FQGNSA. The V end lost 7 bases, the J end lost 0 bases, and 14 bases lay between the germline ends.

The J gene is TRBJ2-5, the V gene TRBV7-2; D may be TRBD2 (6 bases). Trimming removed 6 bases at V and 5 bases at J, with 13 bases between. This CDR3 region has 13 residues. From germline, CDR1 is SGHTA and CDR2 FQGNSA. CDR3 DNA: TGTGCCAGCAGGCGGGAACTCGGGGAGACCCAGTACTTC. It translates to CASRRELGETQYF.

This clone has a handful of counts. V is TRBV6-1 and J is TRBJ2-2, with a tentative D call TRBD1 (6 bases). The CDR3 loop spans 14 amino acids. Germline assignment: CDR1 MNHNS and CDR2 SASEGT. The ends were cut back, 5 bases at V and 5 bases at J, with 12 bases in the middle. DNA for the CDR3: TGTGCCAGCAGTTATTACAGGGAAACCGGGGAGCTGTTTTTT. It yields the protein CASSYYRETGELFF.

The genes are TRBV14 and TRBJ2-5, with TRBD2 matching 10 bases. The germline V gene encodes CDR1 SGHDN and CDR2 FVKESK. The CDR3 has 15 residues. The junction had 8 bases not matched to a gene; V was cut back by 5 bases and J by 5 bases. The CDR3 DNA is TGTGCCAGCAGCACCATGCTAGCGGGAGTCGAGACCCAGTACTTC. Translated: CASSTMLAGVETQYF.

This clone has more than one count but fewer than ten. The V gene is TRBV29-1, the J gene TRBJ2-7, with 10 bases identical to TRBD1. The germline V gene has CDR1 SQVTM and CDR2 ANQGSEA. V shed 6 bases, J shed 4 bases, and the junction held 9 bases outside the gene matches. The length of the CDR3 is 14 residues. The CDR3 loop reads CSVGRWTGGYEQYF. CDR3 nucleotide sequence: TGCAGCGTGGGGAGGTGGACAGGGGGTTACGAGCAGTACTTC.

CDR3 in amino acids: CASSIPGDGTDTQYF. CDR3 nucleotides: TGTGCCAGTAGTATCCCAGGGGATGGCACAGATACGCAGTATTTT. The rearrangement joins TRBV19 to TRBJ2-3, with TRBD1 as a possible D gene (6 bases). Germline values: CDR1 LNHDA, CDR2 SQIVND (reference sequence). This CDR3 region has 15 residues. Trimming removed 3 bases at V and 1 base at J, with 11 bases between.

The gene calls are TRBV7-9 and TRBJ1-2; 9 nucleotides match TRBD1. The trim removed 5 bases at V and 5 bases at J, leaving 9 bases unmatched. The CDR3 totals 15 residues. The germline gives CDR1 SEHNR, CDR2 FQNEAQ (reference sequence). The CDR3 region has the DNA TGTGCCAGCAGCCCCTCCGGGACAGGGTTTTATGGCTACACCTTC. This encodes CASSPSGTGFYGYTF.

The chain carries TRBV4-3 and TRBJ2-1; tentative D call: TRBD2 (5 bases). The V end was cut by 0 bases, the J end by 0 bases, with 12 bases between. CDR1 is LGHNA, CDR2 YSLEER, per germline. The CDR3 extends over 17 amino acids. The CDR3 region is CASSQDRRTFSYNEQFF. CDR3 DNA sequence: TGCGCCAGCAGCCAAGATCGACGGACTTTCTCCTACAATGAGCAGTTCTTC.

In its sample, this clone was seen a few times. This sequence joins TRBV18 and TRBJ1-4; D not resolved. The CDR3 loop spans 15 amino acids. Germline V gene data show CDR1 as KGHSH and CDR2 as LQKENI. V lost 6 bases and J lost 14, with 25 bases in between. The CDR3 loop is CASSVTVPPGRGLFF. Written as DNA, the CDR3 is TGTGCCAGCTCGGTTACAGTGCCCCCGGGAAGAGGCCTGTTTTTT. Based on the CDR3 plus reference TRBV18 and TRBJ1-4, the full variable domain is NAGVMQNPRHLVRRRGQEARLRCSPMKGHSHVYWYRQLPEEGLKFMVYLQKENIIDESGMPKERFSAEFPKEGPSILRIQQVVRGDSAAYFCASSVTVPPGRGLFFGSGTQLSVL.

The chain links TRBV18 to TRBJ2-3; no clear D gene. This CDR3 has 13 residues. V was cut by 4 bases and J by 9 bases, with 14 bases left in between. Germline V gives CDR1 KGHSH, CDR2 LQKENI. Here the CDR3 reads CASSHDTSLTQYF. CDR3 in DNA: TGTGCCAGCTCACATGACACGTCCCTCACGCAGTATTTT.

The chain links TRBV5-1 to TRBJ2-7; tentative D call: TRBD1 (6 bases). V was clipped by 3 bases and J by 9 bases, with 19 bases between them. The CDR3 length is 14 residues. Looked up from germline, CDR1 is SGHRS and CDR2 is YFSETQ. The CDR3 DNA is TGCGCCAGCAGCTCGCCCCGGACAGCGGCGACGCAGTACTTC. It translates to CASSSPRTAATQYF.

This chain links TRBV20-1 with TRBJ2-5; no clear D gene. V was shortened by 2 bases and J by 5 bases, with 6 bases between the two germline ends. Germline CDR1 and CDR2: DFQATT and SNEGSKA (reference sequence). The CDR3 has 11 amino acids. The CDR3 protein is CSARHSETQYF. The CDR3 DNA reads as TGCAGTGCTAGACACTCGGAGACCCAGTACTTC.

The chain employs TRBV13 and TRBJ2-1; 12 bases align to TRBD2. This CDR3 has 15 amino acids. The germline gives CDR1 PRHDT, CDR2 FYEKMQ (reference sequence). The trim removed 4 bases at V and 6 bases at J, leaving 4 bases unmatched. In nucleotides, the CDR3 is TGTGCCAGCAGCTCGACTAGCGGGAGTTTCAATGAGCAGTTCTTC. As protein: CASSSTSGSFNEQFF.

V gene TRBV30 combines with J gene TRBJ2-7; TRBD1 might be the D (6 bases). Germline V gives CDR1 GTSNPN, CDR2 SVGIG (reference sequence). The CDR3 extends over 15 amino acids. V gave up 0 bases and J gave up 3 bases, with 15 bases separating them. The CDR3 protein is CAWSVKKSRGYEQYF. The CDR3 coding sequence is TGTGCCTGGAGTGTAAAGAAATCCAGGGGCTACGAGCAGTACTTC.

This CDR3 is CAWSVLGGFNEQFF. CDR3 DNA sequence: TGTGCCTGGAGTGTACTGGGAGGGTTCAATGAGCAGTTCTTC. J is TRBJ2-1 and V is TRBV30; 7 nucleotides line up with TRBD2. The germline CDR1 and CDR2 sequences are GTSNPN and SVGIG (reference sequence). This CDR3 contains 14 residues. J gave up 6 bases and V 0 bases, and 5 bases lay outside the gene matches.

The sample holds a few counts of this clone. V and J are TRBV29-1 and TRBJ1-2; tentative D call: TRBD1 (6 bases). V lost 2 bases and J 4 bases, leaving 17 bases between the germline ends. This CDR3 spans 15 amino acids. The germline V gene encodes CDR1 SQVTM and CDR2 ANQGSEA. The CDR3 DNA is TGCAGCGTTGAAACCCGCACAGGGCTGGGCTATGGCTACACCTTC. Translated, it gives CSVETRTGLGYGYTF.

This clone was observed a few times. The V gene is TRBV5-6, the J gene TRBJ2-5, with TRBD1 identical over 7 bases. V dropped 2 bases and J dropped 1; count of bases not matched to a gene: 11. The CDR3 is 17 residues long. Germline CDR1 reads SGHDT; CDR2 reads YYEEEE. CDR3 sequence reads: CASSFLATGESQETQYF. The CDR3 DNA follows: TGTGCCAGCAGCTTTCTGGCCACAGGGGAAAGCCAAGAGACCCAGTACTTC.

The V and J genes are TRBV29-1 and TRBJ2-1, with D possibly being TRBD1 (6 bases). Germline-derived CDR1 and CDR2 are SQVTM and ANQGSEA. With 5 bases removed from V and 0 bases from J, the gap between germline ends came to 11 bases. The CDR3 spans 14 residues. For the CDR3, the DNA is TGCAGCGTTCTCAGGGGTCTCTCCTACAATGAGCAGTTCTTC. Translation: CSVLRGLSYNEQFF.

The chain carries TRBV9 and TRBJ2-5; maybe TRBD2 (5 bases). Germline CDR1 and CDR2: SGDLS and YYNGEE. This CDR3 has 12 amino acids. The ends were cut back, 1 base at V and 7 bases at J, with 8 bases in the middle. The CDR3 DNA is TGTGCCAGCAGCGTAACCGAGGGGACCCAGTACTTC. Encoded protein: CASSVTEGTQYF.

This clone was counted between two and nine times. This sequence joins TRBV29-1 and TRBJ2-3; unclear D gene. Trimming removed 2 bases from V and 6 bases from J, with 12 bases in between. Per germline, CDR1 SQVTM and CDR2 ANQGSEA. The CDR3 spans 13 residues. The CDR3, as DNA: TGCAGCGTTGAAAGCCTAAGCCAGGATACGCAGTATTTT. Translated: CSVESLSQDTQYF.

This clone occurred a few times. The rearrangement links TRBV10-3 to TRBJ2-5, with D perhaps TRBD1 (5 bases). The V end was cut by 10 bases, the J end by 5 bases, with 11 bases between. The CDR3 loop spans 11 amino acids. The germline V gene has CDR1 ENHRY and CDR2 SYGVKD. The CDR3 region has the DNA TGTGCCACTAGGGGATGGGAGACCCAGTACTTC. It yields the protein CATRGWETQYF.

This clone has only a few counts. The CDR3 DNA follows: TGCAGCGTCGCCTTGAGGAGCTCCTACGAGCAGTACTTC. Residues: CSVALRSSYEQYF. The J gene is TRBJ2-7, the V gene TRBV29-1; no reliable D call. Germline V gene data show CDR1 as SQVTM and CDR2 as ANQGSEA. The CDR3 runs to 13 residues. Trimming cost V 6 bases and J 0 bases, with 12 bases left between them.

Worth noting for this clone: Within the sample, other DNA sequences also encode this same CDR3. This rearrangement joins TRBV5-1 to TRBJ2-3; D not certain. Looked up from germline, CDR1 is SGHRS and CDR2 is YFSETQ. This CDR3 has 13 amino acids. V gave up 4 bases and J gave up 0 bases, with 6 bases separating them. The DNA of the CDR3 is TGCGCCAGCAGCGAACGTAGCACAGATACGCAGTATTTT. Translation gives CASSERSTDTQYF.

The genes are TRBV5-4 and TRBJ1-1; 9 nucleotides agree with TRBD1. V shed 6 bases, J shed 4 bases, and the junction held 7 bases outside the gene matches. This CDR3 has 14 residues. Per the germline V gene, CDR1 is SGHNT and CDR2 is YYREEE (reference sequence). The CDR3 is CASTGDRASTEAFF. CDR3 DNA sequence: TGTGCCAGCACCGGGGACAGGGCTTCCACTGAAGCTTTCTTT. Full variable domain (remainder filled in from reference TRBV5-4 and TRBJ1-1): ETGVTQSPTHLIKTRGQQVTLRCSSQSGHNTVSWYQQALGQGPQFIFQYYREEENGRGNFPPRFSGLQFPNYSSELNVNALELDDSALYLCASTGDRASTEAFFGQGTRLTVV.